These T cell receptor beta chains were read from a single sample in a study of T cells in Graves' hyperthyroidism and ophthalmopathy. TCRdb processed the multiplex PCR reads anew with MiXCR; each CDR3 protein has one entry. Among roughly 650,000 distinct CDR3 sequences listed, more than 15% were seen once. Sequenced: blood. The receptors here all came from a woman aged 40 to 55 with Graves' ophthalmopathy. The CDR3 runs from the conserved cysteine through the conserved F or W. A D gene is named only where the DNA matches it firmly.

-,TRBJ1-1,TRBV19,15,CASSPRPGANTEAFF
TRBD2,TRBJ2-3,TRBV28,17,CASSTTGAGGNTDTQYF
TRBD2,TRBJ2-7,TRBV3-1,17,CASSHRTSGTLGYEQYF
-,TRBJ1-1,TRBV4-1,14,CASSHPRDTGYAFF
TRBD1,TRBJ2-5,TRBV7-9,14,CASSVTPQGATQYF
-,TRBJ1-4,TRBV3-1,14,CASSSDVANEKLFF
-,TRBJ2-7,TRBV24-1,14,CATSGGPNEYEQYF
-,TRBJ2-2,TRBV20-1,15,CSARDFDVNTGELFF
-,TRBJ1-5,TRBV4-1,14,CASSQVLSNQPQHF
-,TRBJ2-5,TRBV28,13,CASSLGVPETQYF
-,TRBJ2-3,TRBV3-1,13,CASSTVRTDTQYF
-,TRBJ2-5,TRBV6-1,12,CASSTGAETQYF
TRBD1,TRBJ2-7,TRBV7-9,15,CASSSPTGSGYEQYF
-,TRBJ1-1,TRBV18,15,CASSPQADVNTEAFF
-,TRBJ1-2,TRBV20-1,13,CSAREGPSRGYTF
-,TRBJ1-6,TRBV28,15,CASSLPYRINSPLHF
-,TRBJ2-3,TRBV19,13,CASKEGGTDTQYF
-,TRBJ1-1,TRBV30,16,CAWSALGRGMNTEAFF
TRBD1,TRBJ2-4,TRBV2,14,CASNPTGGPNIQYF
TRBD1,TRBJ2-7,TRBV7-9,14,CASSRGQVGYEQYF
-,TRBJ2-1,TRBV5-1,12,CASSLEQTEQFF
TRBD2,TRBJ2-3,TRBV20-1,13,CSAGGVRKDTQYF
-,TRBJ2-1,TRBV5-5,15,CASSPLGRDHSEQFF
-,TRBJ2-2,TRBV3-1,14,CASSQRPNTGELFF
TRBD1,TRBJ2-3,TRBV4-1,12,CASSSDRGTQYF
-,TRBJ1-2,TRBV3-1,15,CASSQEGSGLYGYTF
-,TRBJ1-3,TRBV30,15,CAWSSPGARYDTIYF
TRBD2,TRBJ2-7,TRBV2,14,CASSVLAGTYEQYF
TRBD2,TRBJ2-2,TRBV7-3,17,CASSLLSGGANTGELFF
-,TRBJ1-1,TRBV19,14,CASTQRRENTEAFF
-,TRBJ1-4,TRBV11-2,13,CASSLAGDEKLFF
TRBD1,TRBJ2-1,TRBV20-1,12,CSATGTVNEQFF